A selection of T cell receptor beta chains follows, all from one sample in a study of vaccination and CD4 T cells after COVID-19. MiXCR, applied by TCRdb to the PCR reads, yields one record per CDR3 protein. In the table there are 10,000 to 15,000 distinct CDR3 sequences, roughly 80% of which are singletons. Their antigens remain unidentified. The sequencing used CD4+ T cells from blood, cultured in vitro, collected after SARS-CoV-2 vaccination. The receptors were sampled from a human donor who received a COVID-19 vaccine. Each CDR3 is given with its conserved first and last residue. A D gene is named only where the DNA matches it firmly. The size of a clone is reported for some rows only, either as once, few or many, or as a class for expanded clones.

cdr3_aa cdr3_nt clone_size v_call d_call j_call
CASSPQGAHGYTF TGTGCCAGCAGCCCGCAGGGGGCGCACGGCTACACCTTC - TRBV7-9 TRBD1 TRBJ1-2
CASSLGLAGGRRGNEQFF TGTGCCAGCAGTTTGGGGCTAGCGGGGGGTAGGAGGGGCAATGAGCAGTTCTTC - TRBV12-3/TRBV12-4 TRBD2 TRBJ2-1
CASSAVDRALNTGELFF TGTGCCAGCAGCGCCGTCGACAGGGCTCTGAACACCGGGGAGCTGTTTTTT - TRBV21-1 - TRBJ2-2
CASSTHRGGTEAFF TGTGCCAGCAGCACCCACAGGGGAGGGACTGAAGCTTTCTTT few TRBV2 TRBD1 TRBJ1-1
CASSLRSRTTEAFF TGTGCCAGCAGTTTGAGGTCCCGAACCACTGAAGCTTTCTTT - TRBV27 - TRBJ1-1
CASSKDGTAEPYGYTF TGTGCCAGCAGTAAAGACGGGACAGCGGAACCCTATGGCTACACCTTC - TRBV27 TRBD1 TRBJ1-2
CAWTFPGVTGNTIYF TGTGCCTGGACCTTCCCCGGGGTAACTGGAAACACCATATATTTT - TRBV30 - TRBJ1-3
CASRERQGEDYGYTF TGTGCCAGCAGGGAAAGACAGGGAGAAGACTATGGCTACACCTTC - TRBV6-1 TRBD1 TRBJ1-2
CATKEQGAGTDTQYF TGTGCCACCAAGGAACAGGGGGCCGGCACAGATACGCAGTATTTT once TRBV2 TRBD1 TRBJ2-3
CASSLSRGNQPQHF TGTGCCAGCAGTTTATCGAGGGGCAATCAGCCCCAGCATTTT - TRBV27 - TRBJ1-5
CASSIQGESTDTQYF TGTGCCAGTAGTATCCAGGGGGAGAGCACAGATACGCAGTATTTT - TRBV19 TRBD1 TRBJ2-3
CSARDSRGHYGYTF TGCAGTGCTAGAGATTCGAGGGGGCACTATGGCTACACCTTC once TRBV20-1 TRBD1 TRBJ1-2
CASSRGTVNTEAFF TGTGCCAGCTCCCGGGGGACAGTTAACACTGAAGCTTTCTTT - TRBV18 TRBD1 TRBJ1-1
CASSEAALNTGELFF TGTGCCAGCAGTGAAGCGGCTTTAAACACCGGGGAGCTGTTTTTT - TRBV2 - TRBJ2-2
CAADRGETQYF TGTGCCGCGGATAGAGGCGAGACCCAGTACTTC - TRBV30 - TRBJ2-5
CSARVKWGLAGSTDTQYF TGCAGTGCTAGAGTGAAGTGGGGACTAGCGGGGAGCACAGATACGCAGTATTTT few TRBV20-1 TRBD2 TRBJ2-3
CASSFWTSGGWDIQYF TGTGCCAGCAGCTTTTGGACTAGCGGGGGGTGGGACATTCAGTACTTC - TRBV5-4 TRBD2 TRBJ2-4
CASSAWTSASYEQYF TGTGCCAGCAGTGCATGGACTAGCGCCTCCTACGAGCAGTACTTC - TRBV6-1 TRBD2 TRBJ2-7
CATSRGDRGEGQPQHF TGTGCCACCAGCAGAGGGGACAGGGGCGAGGGTCAGCCCCAGCATTTT - TRBV15 TRBD1 TRBJ1-5
CASSPSLGATEAFF TGTGCCAGCAGCCCAAGTTTGGGGGCCACTGAAGCTTTCTTT - TRBV7-9 - TRBJ1-1
CSANPLGGLVVADTQYF TGCAGTGCCAACCCCCTCGGGGGACTAGTCGTAGCGGATACGCAGTATTTT once TRBV20-1 TRBD2 TRBJ2-3
CSARDQYPRTSSTDTQYF TGCAGTGCTAGAGATCAATACCCCAGGACCTCAAGCACAGATACGCAGTATTTT once TRBV20-1 - TRBJ2-3
CASSVRYDQPQHF TGTGCCAGCAGTGTGCGGTACGATCAGCCCCAGCATTTT - TRBV2 - TRBJ1-5
CASSGRLAKNIQYF TGTGCCAGCAGTGGTCGACTAGCCAAAAACATTCAGTACTTC - TRBV2 - TRBJ2-4
CASSPLRGGTYEQYF TGTGCCAGCAGCCCCCTTAGGGGGGGAACCTACGAGCAGTACTTC - TRBV11-2 - TRBJ2-7
CASSDSHGYTF TGTGCCAGTAGTGACAGCCATGGCTACACCTTC - TRBV19 - TRBJ1-2
CASSYSFIRGSYEQYF TGTGCCAGCAGTTACTCGTTTATTCGGGGCTCCTACGAGCAGTACTTC - TRBV6-5 - TRBJ2-7